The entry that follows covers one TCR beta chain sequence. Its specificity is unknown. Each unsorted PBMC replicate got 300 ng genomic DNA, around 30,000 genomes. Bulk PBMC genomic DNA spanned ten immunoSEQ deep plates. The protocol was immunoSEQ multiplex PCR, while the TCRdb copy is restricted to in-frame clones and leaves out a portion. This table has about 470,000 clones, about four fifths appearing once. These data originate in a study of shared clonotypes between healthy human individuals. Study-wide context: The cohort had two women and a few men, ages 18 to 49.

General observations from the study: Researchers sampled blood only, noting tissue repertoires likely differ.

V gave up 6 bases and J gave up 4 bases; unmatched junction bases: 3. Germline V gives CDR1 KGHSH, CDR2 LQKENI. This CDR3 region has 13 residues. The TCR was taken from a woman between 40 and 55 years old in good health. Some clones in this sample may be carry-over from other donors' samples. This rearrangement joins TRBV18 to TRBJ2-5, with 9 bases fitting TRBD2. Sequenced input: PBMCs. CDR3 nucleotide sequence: TGTGCCAGCTCGGGACTAGCTGGAGAGACCCAGTACTTC. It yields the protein CASSGLAGETQYF.